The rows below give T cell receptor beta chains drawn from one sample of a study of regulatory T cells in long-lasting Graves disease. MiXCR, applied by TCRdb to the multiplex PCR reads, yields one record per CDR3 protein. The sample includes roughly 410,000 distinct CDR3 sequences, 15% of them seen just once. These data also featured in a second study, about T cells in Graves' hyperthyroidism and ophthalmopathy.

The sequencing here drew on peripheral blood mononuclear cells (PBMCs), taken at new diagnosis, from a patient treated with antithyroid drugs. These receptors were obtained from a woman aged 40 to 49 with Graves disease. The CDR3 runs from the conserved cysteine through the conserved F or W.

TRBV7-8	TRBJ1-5	CASSPPIWVNQPQHF
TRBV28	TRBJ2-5	CASTNDRGQETQYF
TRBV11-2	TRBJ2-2	CASSQGQHTGELFF
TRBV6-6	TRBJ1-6	CASSYSGQGVSYNSPLHF
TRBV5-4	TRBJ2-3	CASRLTSGRGLDTQYF
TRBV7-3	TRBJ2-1	CASSLAGYMDEQFF
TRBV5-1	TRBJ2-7	CASSLGLAGGLGHYEQYF
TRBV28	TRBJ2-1	CASSFRQLGPYNEQFF
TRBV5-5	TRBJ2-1	CASTLTGTSSYNEQFF
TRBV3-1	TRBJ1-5	CASSPQGHNQPQHF
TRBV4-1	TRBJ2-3	CASSQITDTQYF
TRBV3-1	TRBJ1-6	CASSPRGAGAGNSPLHF
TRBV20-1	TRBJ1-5	CSASGAENQPQHF
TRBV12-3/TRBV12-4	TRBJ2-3	CASSFYGRSTDTQYF
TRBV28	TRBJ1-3	CASLYYGTIYF
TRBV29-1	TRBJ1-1	CSVEDQAFF
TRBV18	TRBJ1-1	CASSPSGTQNTEAFF
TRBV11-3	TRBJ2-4	CASSPSGRANIQYF
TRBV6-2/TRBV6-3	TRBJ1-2	CASSESDRNYGYTF
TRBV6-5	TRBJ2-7	CASSYSTGDQAEQYF
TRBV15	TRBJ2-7	CATSREGQGEQYF
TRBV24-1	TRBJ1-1	CATRDSVLNTEAFF
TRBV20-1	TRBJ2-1	CSATPTSGSDEQFF
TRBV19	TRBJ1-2	CASSHSYRGDYGYTF
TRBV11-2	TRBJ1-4	CASTKTGTSNEKLFF
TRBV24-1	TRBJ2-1	CATSDLMRGNEQFF
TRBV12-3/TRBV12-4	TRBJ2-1	CASSPRKEREGVNEQFF
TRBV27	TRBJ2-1	CASSLEGPSYNEQFF
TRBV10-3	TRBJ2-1	CAISEGGEAMGDNEQFF
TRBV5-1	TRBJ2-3	CASSSGGTVTDTQYF
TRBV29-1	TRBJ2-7	CSVAGTGRDYEQYF
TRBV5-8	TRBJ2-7	CASSPGTSVSYEQYF
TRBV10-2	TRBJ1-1	CASSMEGAMNTEAFF
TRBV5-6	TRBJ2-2	CASSLSGAGVFTGELFF
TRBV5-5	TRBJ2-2	CASNSGQGTAGELFF
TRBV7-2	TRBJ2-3	CASTQGLERVTDTQYF
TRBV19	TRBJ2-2	CASIVTGGGTGELFF
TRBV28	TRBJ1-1	CASRKNRDSEAFF
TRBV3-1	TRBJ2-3	CASMTTGGGPDTQYF
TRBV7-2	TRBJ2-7	CASSYPDRFSYEQYF
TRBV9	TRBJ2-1	CASSVDDVKLGEQFF
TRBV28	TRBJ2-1	CASSLGQGVGRNDEQFF
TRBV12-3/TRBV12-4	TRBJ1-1	CASSMILVDTLDPNTEAFF
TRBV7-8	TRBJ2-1	CASSLVSSLGYYNEQFF
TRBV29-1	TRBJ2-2	CSVGFAGELFF
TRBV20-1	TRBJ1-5	CSARAAGTANQPQHF
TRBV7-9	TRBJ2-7	CASSSLLAGGYYEQYF
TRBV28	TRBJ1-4	CASSLNRDPSTNEKLFF
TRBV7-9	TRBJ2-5	CASSLGTGRDGETQYF
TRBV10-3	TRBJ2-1	CAISEGDRSLLAEQFF
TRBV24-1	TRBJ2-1	CATSDSGTRFNNEQFF